This T cell receptor beta chain is from a study of cytomegalovirus exposure and HLA in healthy donors. For this clone: No antigen is known for it.

PCR amplification relied on 60 Vbeta primers (plus 13 Jbeta primers). The data were produced by immunoSEQ multiplex PCR, yet TCRdb's version contains in-frame clones alone and is incomplete. The sample shows more than 110,000 clones, about three quarters of them seen only once. Points from the study as a whole: Cytomegalovirus-associated status was assigned to 164 TCR beta chains. A previous analysis found most TCR beta V segments productive roughly 87% or roughly 30% of the time.

V was trimmed by 4 bases and J by 2 bases, leaving 10 bases between them. The germline V gene encodes CDR1 ENHRY and CDR2 SYGVKD. The CDR3 has 14 amino acids. What was sequenced was PBMCs. This chain uses TRBV10-3 with TRBJ2-3; perhaps TRBD2 as D (5 bases). The TCR sequence derives from a man between 18 and 29 years old in good health and CMV-seronegative. CDR3 nucleotides: TGTGCCATCAGTGTCGGCGGGCCCACAGATACGCAGTATTTT. Protein: CAISVGGPTDTQYF.